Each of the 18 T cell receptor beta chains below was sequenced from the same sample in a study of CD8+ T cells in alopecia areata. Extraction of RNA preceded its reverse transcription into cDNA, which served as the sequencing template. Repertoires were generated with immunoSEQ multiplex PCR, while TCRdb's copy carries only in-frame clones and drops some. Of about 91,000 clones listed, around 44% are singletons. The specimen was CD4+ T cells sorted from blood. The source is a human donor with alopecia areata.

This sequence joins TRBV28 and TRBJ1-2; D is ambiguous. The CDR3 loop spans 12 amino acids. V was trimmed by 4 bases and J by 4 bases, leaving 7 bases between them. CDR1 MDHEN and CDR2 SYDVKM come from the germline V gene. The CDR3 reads CASSSGIYGYTF. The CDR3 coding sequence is TGTGCCAGCAGTTCAGGAATCTATGGCTACACCTTC.

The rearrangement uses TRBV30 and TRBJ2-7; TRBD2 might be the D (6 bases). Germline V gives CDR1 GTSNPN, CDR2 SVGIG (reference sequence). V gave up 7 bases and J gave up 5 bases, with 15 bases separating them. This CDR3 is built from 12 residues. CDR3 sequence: CASGTQGHEQYF. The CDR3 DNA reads TGTGCCTCCGGGACTCAAGGACACGAGCAGTACTTC.

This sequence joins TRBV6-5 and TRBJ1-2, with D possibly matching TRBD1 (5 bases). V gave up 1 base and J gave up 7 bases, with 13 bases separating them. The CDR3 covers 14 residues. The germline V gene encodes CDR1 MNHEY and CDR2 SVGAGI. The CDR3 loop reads CASSYLGHPPGYTF. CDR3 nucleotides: TGTGCCAGCAGTTACTTAGGACATCCCCCTGGCTACACCTTC.

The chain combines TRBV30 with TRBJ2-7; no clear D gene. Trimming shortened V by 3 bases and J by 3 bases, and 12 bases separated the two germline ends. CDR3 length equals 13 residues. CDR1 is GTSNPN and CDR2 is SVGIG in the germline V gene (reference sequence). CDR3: CAWSPSGRYEQYF. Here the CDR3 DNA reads TGTGCCTGGAGCCCTTCCGGCCGCTACGAGCAGTACTTC.

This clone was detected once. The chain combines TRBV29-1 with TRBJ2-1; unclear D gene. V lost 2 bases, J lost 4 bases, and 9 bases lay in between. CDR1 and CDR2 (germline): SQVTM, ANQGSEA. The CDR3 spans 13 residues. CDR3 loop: CSVEITPYNEQFF. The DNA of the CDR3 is TGCAGCGTTGAAATAACCCCTTACAATGAGCAGTTCTTC.

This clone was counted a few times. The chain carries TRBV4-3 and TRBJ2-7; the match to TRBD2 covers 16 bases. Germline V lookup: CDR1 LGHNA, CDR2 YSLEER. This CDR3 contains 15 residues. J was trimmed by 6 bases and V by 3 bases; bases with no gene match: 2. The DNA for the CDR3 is TGCGCCAGCAGCCAGGGACTAGCGGGAGGGCCCGAGCAGTACTTC. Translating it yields CASSQGLAGGPEQYF.

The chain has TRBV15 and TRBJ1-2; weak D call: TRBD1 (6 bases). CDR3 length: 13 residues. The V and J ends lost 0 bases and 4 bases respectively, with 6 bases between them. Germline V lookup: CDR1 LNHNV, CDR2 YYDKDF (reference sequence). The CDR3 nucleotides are TGTGCCACCAGCAGAGAGACAGGCTATGGCTACACCTTC. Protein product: CATSRETGYGYTF. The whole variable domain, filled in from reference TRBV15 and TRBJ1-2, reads DAMVIQNPRYQVTQFGKPVTLSCSQTLNHNVMYWYQQKSSQAPKLLFHYYDKDFNNEADTPDNFQSRRPNTSFCFLDIRSPGLGDTAMYLCATSRETGYGYTFGSGTRLTVV.

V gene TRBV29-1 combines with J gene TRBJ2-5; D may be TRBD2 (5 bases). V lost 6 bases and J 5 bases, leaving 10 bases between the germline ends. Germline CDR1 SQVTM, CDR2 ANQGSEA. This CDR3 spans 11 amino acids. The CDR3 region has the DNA TGCAGCGTCTTAGGCGGGGAGACCCAGTACTTC. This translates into CSVLGGETQYF.

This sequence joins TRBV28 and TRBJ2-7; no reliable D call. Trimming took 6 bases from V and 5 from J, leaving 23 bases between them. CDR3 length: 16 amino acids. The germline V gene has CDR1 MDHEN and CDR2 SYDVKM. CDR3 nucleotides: TGTGCCAGCAGCTACTTGAAGCCCCAGGCTGTAGACGAGCAGTACTTC. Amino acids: CASSYLKPQAVDEQYF.

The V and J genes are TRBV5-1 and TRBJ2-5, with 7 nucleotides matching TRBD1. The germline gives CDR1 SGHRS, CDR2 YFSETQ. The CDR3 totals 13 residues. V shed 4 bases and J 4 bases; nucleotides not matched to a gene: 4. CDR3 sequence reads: CASSRRTGETQYF. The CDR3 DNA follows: TGCGCCAGCAGCCGTAGGACAGGAGAGACCCAGTACTTC. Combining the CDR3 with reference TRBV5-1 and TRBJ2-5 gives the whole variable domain KAGVTQTPRYLIKTRGQQVTLSCSPISGHRSVSWYQQTPGQGLQFLFEYFSETQRNKGNFPGRFSGRQFSNSRSEMNVSTLELGDSALYLCASSRRTGETQYFGPGTRLLVL.

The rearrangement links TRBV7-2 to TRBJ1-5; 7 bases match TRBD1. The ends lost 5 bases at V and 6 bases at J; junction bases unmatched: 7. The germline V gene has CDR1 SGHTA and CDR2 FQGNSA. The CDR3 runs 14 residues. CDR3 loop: CASSLRQGTQPQHF. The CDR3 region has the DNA TGTGCCAGCAGCCTGCGACAGGGCACTCAGCCCCAGCATTTT.

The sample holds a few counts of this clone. CDR3 sequence (DNA): TGCAGCGGGGGCCCTACAAATACGCAGTATTTT. It encodes CSGGPTNTQYF. V gene TRBV29-1 combines with J gene TRBJ2-3; tentative D call: TRBD1 (5 bases). Trimming cost V 7 bases and J 7 bases, with 12 bases left between them. The CDR3 contains 11 residues. CDR1 SQVTM and CDR2 ANQGSEA come from the germline V gene.

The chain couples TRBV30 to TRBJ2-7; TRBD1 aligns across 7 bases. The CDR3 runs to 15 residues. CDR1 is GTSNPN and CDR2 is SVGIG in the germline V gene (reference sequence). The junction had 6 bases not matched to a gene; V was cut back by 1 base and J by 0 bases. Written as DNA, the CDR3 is TGTGCCTGGAGTGGGGACAGTTCCACCTCCTACGAGCAGTACTTC. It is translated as CAWSGDSSTSYEQYF. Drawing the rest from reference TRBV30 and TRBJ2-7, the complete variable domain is SQTIHQWPATLVQPVGSPLSLECTVEGTSNPNLYWYRQAAGRGLQLLFYSVGIGQISSEVPQNLSASRPQDRQFILSSKKLLLSDSGFYLCAWSGDSSTSYEQYFGPGTRLTVT.

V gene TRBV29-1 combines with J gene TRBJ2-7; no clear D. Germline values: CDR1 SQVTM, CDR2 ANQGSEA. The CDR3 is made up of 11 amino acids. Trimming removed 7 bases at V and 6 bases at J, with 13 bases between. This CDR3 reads CSGGVLSEQYF. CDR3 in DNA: TGCAGCGGTGGGGTCCTTTCCGAGCAGTACTTC.

The CDR3 sequence: CSVDLAGSGEKLFF. The CDR3 bases are TGCAGCGTTGATCTCGCAGGGTCAGGGGAAAAACTGTTTTTT. The chain carries TRBV29-1 and TRBJ1-4; tentatively, D is TRBD1 (5 bases). The V gene lost 3 bases and the J gene lost 8 bases, with 16 bases spanning the gap. Germline CDR1 SQVTM, CDR2 ANQGSEA. This CDR3 is built from 14 residues.

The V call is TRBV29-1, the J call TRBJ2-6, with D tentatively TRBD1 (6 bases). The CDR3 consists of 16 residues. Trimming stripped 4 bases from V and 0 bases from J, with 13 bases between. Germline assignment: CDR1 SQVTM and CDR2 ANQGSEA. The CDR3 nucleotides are TGCAGCGTTGTGTTCCAGGGGTTCTCTGGGGCCAACGTCCTGACTTTC. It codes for CSVVFQGFSGANVLTF.

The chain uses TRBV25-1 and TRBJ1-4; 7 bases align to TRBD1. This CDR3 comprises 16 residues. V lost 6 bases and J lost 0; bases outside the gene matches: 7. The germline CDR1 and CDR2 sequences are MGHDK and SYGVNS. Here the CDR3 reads CASSPRTGATNEKLFF. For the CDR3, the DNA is TGTGCCAGCAGCCCCAGGACAGGAGCAACTAATGAAAAACTGTTTTTT.

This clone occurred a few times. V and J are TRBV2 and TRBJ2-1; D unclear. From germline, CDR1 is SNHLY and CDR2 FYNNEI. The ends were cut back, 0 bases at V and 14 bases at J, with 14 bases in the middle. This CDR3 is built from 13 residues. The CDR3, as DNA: TGTGCCAGCAGTGAAGCGGCCGCCGTGAGTAAGTTCTTC. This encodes CASSEAAAVSKFF.